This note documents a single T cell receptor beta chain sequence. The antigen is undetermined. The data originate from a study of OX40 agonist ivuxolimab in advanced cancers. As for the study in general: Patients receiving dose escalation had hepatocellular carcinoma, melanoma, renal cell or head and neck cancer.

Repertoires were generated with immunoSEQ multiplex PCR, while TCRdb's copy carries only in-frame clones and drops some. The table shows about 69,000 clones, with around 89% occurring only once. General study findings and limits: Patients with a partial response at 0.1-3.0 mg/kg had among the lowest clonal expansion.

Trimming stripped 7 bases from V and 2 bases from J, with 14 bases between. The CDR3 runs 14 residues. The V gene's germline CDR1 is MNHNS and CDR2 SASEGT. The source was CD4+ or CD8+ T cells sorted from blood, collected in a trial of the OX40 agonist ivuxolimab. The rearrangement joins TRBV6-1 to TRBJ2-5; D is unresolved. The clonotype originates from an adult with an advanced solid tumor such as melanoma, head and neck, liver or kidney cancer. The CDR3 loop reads CASNSGRIQETQYF. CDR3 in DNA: TGTGCCAGCAATAGTGGCAGGATACAAGAGACCCAGTACTTC.